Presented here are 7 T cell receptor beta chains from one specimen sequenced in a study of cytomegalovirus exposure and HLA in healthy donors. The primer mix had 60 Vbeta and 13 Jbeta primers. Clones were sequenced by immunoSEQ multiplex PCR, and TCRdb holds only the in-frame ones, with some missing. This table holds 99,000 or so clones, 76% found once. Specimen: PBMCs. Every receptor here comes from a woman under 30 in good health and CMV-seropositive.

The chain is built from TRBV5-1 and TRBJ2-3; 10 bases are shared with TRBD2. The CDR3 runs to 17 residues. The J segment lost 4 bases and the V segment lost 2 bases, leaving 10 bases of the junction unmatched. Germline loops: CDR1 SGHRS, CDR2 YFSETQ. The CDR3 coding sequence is TGCGCCAGCAGCTTACGACCAGCGGGAGGGCCAGCAGATACGCAGTATTTT. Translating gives CASSLRPAGGPADTQYF.

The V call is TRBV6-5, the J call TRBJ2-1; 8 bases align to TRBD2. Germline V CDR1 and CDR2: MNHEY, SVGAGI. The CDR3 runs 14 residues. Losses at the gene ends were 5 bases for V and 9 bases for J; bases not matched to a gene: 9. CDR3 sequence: CASSPLREVGEQFF. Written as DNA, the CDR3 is TGTGCCAGCAGTCCATTGCGGGAGGTGGGTGAGCAGTTCTTC.

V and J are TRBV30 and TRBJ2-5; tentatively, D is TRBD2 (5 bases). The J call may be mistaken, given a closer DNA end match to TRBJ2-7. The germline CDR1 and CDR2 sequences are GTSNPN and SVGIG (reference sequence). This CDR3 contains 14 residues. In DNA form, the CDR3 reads TGTGCCTGGAGTCGGTGGGAGAAGGTGTACGAGCAGTACTTC. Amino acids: CAWSRWEKVYEQYF.

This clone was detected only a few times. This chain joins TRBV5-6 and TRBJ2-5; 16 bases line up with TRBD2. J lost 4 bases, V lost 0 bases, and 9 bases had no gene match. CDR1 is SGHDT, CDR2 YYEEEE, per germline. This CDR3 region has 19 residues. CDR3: CASSLAGGTSGRARETQYF. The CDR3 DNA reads TGTGCCAGCAGCTTGGCTGGCGGGACTAGCGGGAGGGCAAGAGAGACCCAGTACTTC.

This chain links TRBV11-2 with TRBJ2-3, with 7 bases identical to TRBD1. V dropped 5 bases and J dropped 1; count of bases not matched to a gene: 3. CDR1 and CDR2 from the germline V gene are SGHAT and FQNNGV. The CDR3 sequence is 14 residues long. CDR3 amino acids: CASSPDRRTDTQYF. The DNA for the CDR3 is TGTGCCAGCAGCCCGGACAGGCGCACAGATACGCAGTATTTT.

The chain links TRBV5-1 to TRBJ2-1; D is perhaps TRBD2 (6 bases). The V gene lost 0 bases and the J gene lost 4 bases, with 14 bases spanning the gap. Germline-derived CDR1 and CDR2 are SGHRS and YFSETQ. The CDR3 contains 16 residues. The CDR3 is CASSLGGVGEYNEQFF. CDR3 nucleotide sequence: TGCGCCAGCAGCTTGGGGGGGGTCGGGGAGTACAATGAGCAGTTCTTC.

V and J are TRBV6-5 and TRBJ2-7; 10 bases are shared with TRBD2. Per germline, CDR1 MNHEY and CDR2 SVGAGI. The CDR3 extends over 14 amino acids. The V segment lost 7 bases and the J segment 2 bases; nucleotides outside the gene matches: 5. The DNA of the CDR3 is TGTGCCAGCACCTCTAGCGGGAGTCCCTACGAGCAGTACTTC. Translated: CASTSSGSPYEQYF.